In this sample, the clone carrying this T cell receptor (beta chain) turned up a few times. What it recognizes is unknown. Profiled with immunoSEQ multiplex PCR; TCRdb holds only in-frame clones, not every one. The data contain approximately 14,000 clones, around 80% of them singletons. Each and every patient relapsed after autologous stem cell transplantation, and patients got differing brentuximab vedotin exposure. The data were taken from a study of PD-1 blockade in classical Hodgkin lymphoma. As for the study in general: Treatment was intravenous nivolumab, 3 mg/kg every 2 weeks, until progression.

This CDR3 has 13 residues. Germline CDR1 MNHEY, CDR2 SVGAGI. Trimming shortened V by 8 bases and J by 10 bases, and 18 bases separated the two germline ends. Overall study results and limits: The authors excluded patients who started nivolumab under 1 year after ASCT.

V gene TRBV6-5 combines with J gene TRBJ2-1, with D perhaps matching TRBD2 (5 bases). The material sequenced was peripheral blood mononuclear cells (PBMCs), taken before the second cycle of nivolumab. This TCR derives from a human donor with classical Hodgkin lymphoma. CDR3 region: CASGVPSGDEQFF. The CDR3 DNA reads TGTGCCAGCGGCGTTCCGAGCGGTGACGAGCAGTTCTTC.